The 13 T cell receptor beta chains reported below all come from one sample, sequenced in a study of tumor-infiltrating lymphocytes in primary liver carcinoma. Without any cell sorting, about 20-32 mg of bulk tissue yielded co-extracted RNA and DNA. TCR beta cDNA was reverse-transcribed from about 0.45 ug of total RNA. The reaction used a constant-region primer and ProtoScript II reverse transcriptase. Each TCR beta library was derived from three nested multiplex PCR rounds that employed slightly modified ARM-PCR. With TRBV1-TRBV30 forward primers and a C-beta reverse primer, the first two PCR rounds were run for approximately 9 cycles each. TCRdb called the multiplex PCR reads again in MiXCR, with one record for every CDR3 protein. The repertoire includes some 43,000 distinct CDR3 sequences, less than 75% of them detected once, and 25% to 35% sits in the top ten. The sample comprised liver tumor tissue from sampling region 5. The subset denotes: tumor region T5, tumor centre. Source of these receptors: a man aged 40-49 years with primary liver carcinoma and hepatitis B virus infection.

The V and J genes are TRBV15 and TRBJ2-4; no firm D call. Germline V gene data show CDR1 as LNHNV and CDR2 as YYDKDF (reference sequence). Trimming left V 6 bases short and J 5 bases short, with 5 bases between. The CDR3 spans 11 residues. The CDR3 DNA reads TGTGCCACCAGTACAGAAAACATTCAGTACTTC. Residues: CATSTENIQYF.

The gene calls are TRBV11-2 and TRBJ2-1, with D unclear. The CDR3 is 13 amino acids. Germline loops: CDR1 SGHAT, CDR2 FQNNGV. The ends were cut back, 10 bases at V and 10 bases at J, with 20 bases in the middle. The CDR3: CAIRPIGRDEQFF. Here the CDR3 DNA reads TGTGCCATCAGACCCATAGGTCGCGACGAGCAGTTCTTC.

Comments on this clonotype: An end of the junction does not agree with germline; a read error may underlie this. The rearrangement joins TRBV6-5 to TRBJ2-1; 11 nucleotides line up with TRBD2. CDR1 and CDR2 from the germline V gene are MNHEY and SVGAGI. CDR3 size: 17 residues. The CDR3: CASSHSIWGLADNEQFF. The CDR3 DNA reads TGTGCCAGCAGTCACTCGATCTGGGGACTAGCGGACAATGAGCAGTTCTTC.

On this clonotype itself: The germline gene is not matched at one end of the junction; a read error may be the cause. The V gene is TRBV5-1, the J gene TRBJ1-1; maybe TRBD1 (5 bases). Germline CDR1 is SGHRS and CDR2 is YFSETQ. The CDR3 length is 13 residues. CDR3 DNA sequence: TGCGTCAGCAGCTCCGGGGCCAACACTGAAGCTTTCTTT. This gives the protein CVSSSGANTEAFF.

A remark on this clonotype: A read error may explain this, as a much larger clone is one base away. The V and J genes are TRBV7-9 and TRBJ2-1; D possibly corresponds to TRBD1 (6 bases). The CDR3 extends over 16 amino acids. Germline lookup yields CDR1 SEHNR and CDR2 FQNEAQ (reference sequence). The CDR3 nucleotides read TGTGCCAGCAGATTAGGAGGCTGGGGGCAGACCAATGAGCAGTTCTTC. Translation gives CASRLGGWGQTNEQFF. Full variable domain (outside the CDR3, taken from reference TRBV7-9 and TRBJ2-1): DTGVSQNPRHKITKRGQNVTFRCDPISEHNRLYWYRQTLGQGPEFLTYFQNEAQLEKSRLLSDRFSAERPKGSFSTLEIQRTEQGDSAMYLCASRLGGWGQTNEQFFGPGTRLTVL.

Concerning this clonotype: A read error may be the cause here, since a much bigger clone is one base away. The chain uses TRBV5-1 and TRBJ1-4, with D tentatively TRBD1 (5 bases). The V end was cut by 7 bases, the J end by 7 bases, with 14 bases between. The CDR3 sequence is 13 residues long. The germline gives CDR1 SGHRS, CDR2 YFSETQ. The chain's CDR3 is CASALGDTEKLFF. The CDR3 DNA reads as TGCGCCAGCGCCTTGGGGGATACTGAAAAACTGTTTTTT.

This clonotype was observed a single time. This CDR3 is missing its conserved last phenylalanine or tryptophan, likely due to a read error. The rearrangement links TRBV2 to TRBJ1-5; D uncertain. Germline V gene data show CDR1 as SNHLY and CDR2 as FYNNEI. The CDR3 is 15 amino acids. V was clipped by 2 bases and J by 6 bases, with 14 bases between them. CDR3 in DNA: TGTGCCAGCAGTGAACAGGCGAATGCAGGTCAGCCCCAGCATATT. This sequence encodes CASSEQANAGQPQHI.

A remark on this clonotype: The junction departs from the called germline gene at one end, perhaps through a read error. The rearrangement uses TRBV4-2 and TRBJ1-1; TRBD1 is a possible D gene (6 bases). CDR1 LGHNA and CDR2 YNFKEQ come from the germline V gene. The CDR3 covers 14 residues. Here the CDR3 reads CAGSQDKGVAEAFF. As DNA, the CDR3 is TGTGCCGGCAGCCAAGATAAGGGGGTGGCTGAAGCTTTCTTT.

This clonotype was seen many times. The rearrangement links TRBV7-3 to TRBJ2-5, with a tentative D call TRBD1 (7 bases). There are 14 residues in the CDR3. Between the trimmed V and J ends, which lost 6 bases and 6 bases, there was a span of 17 bases. Germline lookup yields CDR1 SGHTA and CDR2 FQGTGA. CDR3 in amino acids: CASSPGGGPQTQYF. CDR3 in DNA: TGTGCCAGCAGTCCAGGAGGGGGCCCGCAGACCCAGTACTTC.

This clonotype occurred once. The junction differs from germline at one of its ends, possibly a read error. The V and J genes are TRBV10-3 and TRBJ2-3; 8 bases are a match to TRBD2. Germline CDR1 is ENHRY and CDR2 is SYGVKD. This CDR3 has 15 residues. In nucleotides, the CDR3 is TGTGCCATCAGTGAGAGAGCGGGAGCAACAGATATGCAACATTTT. Translating gives CAISERAGATDMQHF.

This clonotype was detected only once. A much larger clone lies one base from this, so it may be a read error. V gene TRBV24-1 combines with J gene TRBJ2-7, with TRBD1 as a possible D gene (5 bases). Germline V gene lookup returns CDR1 KGHDR and CDR2 SFDVKD. The CDR3 extends over 12 amino acids. CDR3 nucleotides: TGTGTCACCAGTCAGGGATCCTACGAGCAGTACTTC. Amino acids: CVTSQGSYEQYF.

This clonotype was counted at least ten times. J is TRBJ1-6 and V is TRBV28; 11 bases are shared with TRBD1. With V trimmed by 5 bases and J by 8 bases, 8 bases remained unmatched. The CDR3 runs 16 residues. Germline values: CDR1 MDHEN, CDR2 SYDVKM. CDR3 in amino acids: CASSLRTGGIDSPLHF. CDR3 nucleotides: TGTGCCAGCAGTCTCCGGACAGGGGGCATAGATTCACCCCTCCACTTT.

The J gene is TRBJ2-1, the V gene TRBV2, with 7 positions matching TRBD2. Losses at the gene ends were 9 bases for V and 4 bases for J; bases not matched to a gene: 12. From germline, CDR1 is SNHLY and CDR2 FYNNEI. This CDR3 region has 15 residues. The chain's CDR3 is CASSPREASYNEQFF. CDR3 sequence (DNA): TGTGCCAGTAGCCCCCGGGAGGCCTCATACAATGAGCAGTTCTTC.